Listed below are T cell receptor beta chains from one sample, sequenced in a study of T cell responses to AZD1222 COVID-19 vaccine. Generated by immunoSEQ multiplex PCR, the TCRdb table keeps only in-frame clones and is missing some. In the table there are over 100,000 clones, approximately 90% of which are singletons. Sequences were derived from peripheral blood, sampled on day 0 of AZD1222 vaccination. These receptors were taken from an adult in good health. The CDR3 runs from the conserved cysteine through the conserved F or W. Each record gives: CDR3 protein, CDR3 DNA, clone size, J gene, D gene, V gene. The D gene is left open where the match is weak. The size field is filled for only some rows; it gives once, few, many or a size class.

CDR3aa: CASSLTGLYNEQFF
CDR3nt: TGTGCCAGCAGCTTAACTGGACTCTACAATGAGCAGTTCTTC
abundance: -
j_gene: TRBJ2-1
d_gene: -
v_gene: TRBV7-9

CDR3aa: CASSEHLDFGTGSNGYTF
CDR3nt: TGTGCCAGCAGTGAACATCTCGACTTCGGGACAGGGTCAAATGGCTACACCTTC
abundance: -
j_gene: TRBJ1-2
d_gene: TRBD1
v_gene: TRBV25-1

CDR3aa: CASGWGETQYF
CDR3nt: TGTGCTAGTGGTTGGGGAGAGACCCAGTACTTC
abundance: -
j_gene: TRBJ2-5
d_gene: -
v_gene: TRBV12-5

CDR3aa: CASSLVGTGGDYGYTF
CDR3nt: TGTGCCAGCAGCTTAGTCGGGACAGGGGGAGACTATGGCTACACCTTC
abundance: -
j_gene: TRBJ1-2
d_gene: TRBD1
v_gene: TRBV7-2

CDR3aa: CASSHSGELFF
CDR3nt: TGCGCCAGCAGCCATTCTGGGGAGCTGTTTTTT
abundance: -
j_gene: TRBJ2-2
d_gene: -
v_gene: TRBV4-1

CDR3aa: CASSLRVAEAFF
CDR3nt: TGTGCCAGCAGTTTAAGGGTTGCTGAAGCTTTCTTT
abundance: -
j_gene: TRBJ1-1
d_gene: -
v_gene: TRBV12-3/TRBV12-4

CDR3aa: CASSYFGNTEAFF
CDR3nt: TGTGCCAGCAGTTACTTCGGGAACACTGAAGCTTTCTTT
abundance: -
j_gene: TRBJ1-1
d_gene: -
v_gene: TRBV6-2/TRBV6-3

CDR3aa: CASSLAGGSEKLFF
CDR3nt: TGTGCCAGCAGCTTGGCCGGGGGGAGTGAAAAACTGTTTTTT
abundance: -
j_gene: TRBJ1-4
d_gene: -
v_gene: TRBV5-4

CDR3aa: CASSFGTGRGADTQYF
CDR3nt: TGTGCCAGCAGTTTCGGGACAGGGCGGGGAGCAGATACGCAGTATTTT
abundance: -
j_gene: TRBJ2-3
d_gene: TRBD1
v_gene: TRBV28

CDR3aa: CASRGFGGTDTQYF
CDR3nt: TGTGCCAGCAGGGGGTTCGGGGGCACAGATACGCAGTATTTT
abundance: -
j_gene: TRBJ2-3
d_gene: -
v_gene: TRBV7-9

CDR3aa: CASSLGQGGSPLHF
CDR3nt: TGTGCCAGCAGTTTAGGGCAGGGAGGTTCACCCCTCCACTTT
abundance: -
j_gene: TRBJ1-6
d_gene: -
v_gene: TRBV27

CDR3aa: CASSGGQGVGDTEAFF
CDR3nt: TGTGCCAGCAGCGGGGGACAGGGCGTAGGTGACACTGAAGCTTTCTTT
abundance: -
j_gene: TRBJ1-1
d_gene: TRBD1
v_gene: TRBV5-4

CDR3aa: CASSQDAVTSFRTQYF
CDR3nt: TGTGCCAGCAGCCAAGACGCGGTTACCTCTTTTCGTACGCAGTATTTT
abundance: -
j_gene: TRBJ2-3
d_gene: -
v_gene: TRBV3-1/TRBV3-2

CDR3aa: CASSLQGFITDTQYF
CDR3nt: TGCGCCAGCAGCCTACAGGGATTCATCACAGATACGCAGTATTTT
abundance: -
j_gene: TRBJ2-3
d_gene: -
v_gene: TRBV5-1

CDR3aa: CSVEMGAGTEAFF
CDR3nt: TGCAGCGTTGAAATGGGGGCTGGCACTGAAGCTTTCTTT
abundance: -
j_gene: TRBJ1-1
d_gene: -
v_gene: TRBV29-1

CDR3aa: CASSVNGYSYNEQFF
CDR3nt: TGTGCCAGCAGCGTTAATGGATACTCCTACAATGAGCAGTTCTTC
abundance: once
j_gene: TRBJ2-1
d_gene: -
v_gene: TRBV9

CDR3aa: CASSRMTGSSYEQYF
CDR3nt: TGTGCCAGTAGTCGAATGACAGGCTCATCCTACGAGCAGTACTTC
abundance: -
j_gene: TRBJ2-7
d_gene: -
v_gene: TRBV19

CDR3aa: CSARGGGGYTF
CDR3nt: TGCAGTGCCCGGGGGGGAGGTGGCTACACCTTC
abundance: -
j_gene: TRBJ1-2
d_gene: -
v_gene: TRBV20-1

CDR3aa: CASSLAGDSYEQYF
CDR3nt: TGTGCCAGCAGTTTGGCTGGAGACAGCTACGAGCAGTACTTC
abundance: -
j_gene: TRBJ2-7
d_gene: -
v_gene: TRBV27

CDR3aa: CASSSLGRVPDTQYF
CDR3nt: TGTGCCAGCAGCTCCCTCGGGAGGGTTCCAGATACGCAGTATTTT
abundance: -
j_gene: TRBJ2-3
d_gene: TRBD2
v_gene: TRBV9

CDR3aa: CASSPSGQTGNTIYF
CDR3nt: TGTGCCAGCAGTCCGTCGGGCCAAACTGGAAACACCATATATTTT
abundance: -
j_gene: TRBJ1-3
d_gene: -
v_gene: TRBV6-5

CDR3aa: CASSRELGFNTFYNEQFF
CDR3nt: TGTGCCAGCTCACGGGAACTTGGGTTCAACACCTTCTACAATGAGCAGTTCTTC
abundance: once
j_gene: TRBJ2-1
d_gene: -
v_gene: TRBV18

CDR3aa: CASSSQRGMTYEQYF
CDR3nt: TGTGCCAGCAGCTCCCAGCGGGGGATGACCTACGAGCAGTACTTC
abundance: -
j_gene: TRBJ2-7
d_gene: TRBD2
v_gene: TRBV7-8

CDR3aa: CATPWPRNYGYTF
CDR3nt: TGTGCCACCCCATGGCCCAGAAACTATGGCTACACCTTC
abundance: -
j_gene: TRBJ1-2
d_gene: -
v_gene: TRBV6-8

CDR3aa: CASSESASYEQYF
CDR3nt: TGCGCCAGCAGTGAGTCGGCTAGCTACGAGCAGTACTTC
abundance: -
j_gene: TRBJ2-7
d_gene: -
v_gene: TRBV10-2

CDR3aa: CSARGGGTQYF
CDR3nt: TGCAGCGCCCGAGGGGGGGGGACCCAGTACTTC
abundance: -
j_gene: TRBJ2-5
d_gene: -
v_gene: TRBV29-1

CDR3aa: CASSPPARGRFTGELFF
CDR3nt: TGTGCCAGCAGTCCCCCCGCCAGGGGGCGCTTCACCGGGGAGCTGTTTTTT
abundance: -
j_gene: TRBJ2-2
d_gene: TRBD1
v_gene: TRBV27

CDR3aa: CASSDSRGATDTQYF
CDR3nt: TGTGCCAGCAGTGACTCTCGGGGGGCCACAGATACGCAGTATTTT
abundance: medium-sized
j_gene: TRBJ2-3
d_gene: -
v_gene: TRBV6-4

CDR3aa: CASSLGTSMRNEQYF
CDR3nt: TGTGCCAGCAGTCTCGGGACTTCAATGAGAAACGAGCAGTACTTC
abundance: few
j_gene: TRBJ2-7
d_gene: -
v_gene: TRBV6-2/TRBV6-3

CDR3aa: CASSEARAPGRAFF
CDR3nt: TGTGCCAGCAGTGAAGCGCGGGCACCCGGGCGGGCTTTCTTT
abundance: -
j_gene: TRBJ1-1
d_gene: -
v_gene: TRBV2

CDR3aa: CSGGGIISDTQYF
CDR3nt: TGCAGCGGTGGGGGAATCATTTCGGATACGCAGTATTTT
abundance: -
j_gene: TRBJ2-3
d_gene: -
v_gene: TRBV29-1

CDR3aa: CASSFNRQPARYPLHF
CDR3nt: TGTGCCAGCAGCTTTAACCGACAGCCGGCTAGGTACCCCCTCCACTTT
abundance: once
j_gene: TRBJ1-6
d_gene: -
v_gene: TRBV7-2